This T cell receptor (beta chain) stems from a study of control samples from healthy donors and cancer patients. This CDR3 has 13 residues. V lost 0 bases to trimming and J lost 1 base, with 4 bases between them. Germline V gene data show CDR1 as SGHTS and CDR2 as YDEGEE. Produced via immunoSEQ multiplex PCR; TCRdb's table is partial and in-frame only. The table shows approximately 150,000 clones, with over 90% occurring only once. The origin of this receptor is a woman in her twenties or thirties in good health. Sequenced material: blood. This chain links TRBV5-8 with TRBJ1-1; no clear D gene. CDR3 sequence: CASSLAANTEAFF. CDR3 bases: TGTGCCAGCAGCTTGGCAGCGAACACTGAAGCTTTCTTT.